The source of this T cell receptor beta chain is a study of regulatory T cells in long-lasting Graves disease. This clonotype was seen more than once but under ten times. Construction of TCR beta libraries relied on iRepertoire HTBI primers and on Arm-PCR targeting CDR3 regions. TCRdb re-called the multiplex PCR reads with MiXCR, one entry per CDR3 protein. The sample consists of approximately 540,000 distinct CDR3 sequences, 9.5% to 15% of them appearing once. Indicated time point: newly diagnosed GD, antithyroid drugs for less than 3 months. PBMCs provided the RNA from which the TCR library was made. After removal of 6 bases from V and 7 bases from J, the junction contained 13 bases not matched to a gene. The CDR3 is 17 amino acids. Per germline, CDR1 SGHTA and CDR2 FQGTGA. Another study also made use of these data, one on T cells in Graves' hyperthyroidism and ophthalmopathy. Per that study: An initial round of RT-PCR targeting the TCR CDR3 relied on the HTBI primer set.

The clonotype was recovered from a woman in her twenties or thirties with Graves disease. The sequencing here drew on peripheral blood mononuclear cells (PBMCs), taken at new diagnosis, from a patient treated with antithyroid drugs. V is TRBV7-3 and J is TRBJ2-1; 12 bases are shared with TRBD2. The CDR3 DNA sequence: TGTGCCAGCAGTTTACAGCCCGGACTAGCGGGGACTAATGAGCAGTTCTTC. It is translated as CASSLQPGLAGTNEQFF.